The 27 T cell receptor beta chains presented below share a single source sample, sequenced in a study of siplizumab effects on memory and regulatory T cells. Generated by immunoSEQ multiplex PCR, the TCRdb table keeps only in-frame clones and is missing some. The sample lists about 100,000 clones, approximately 92% seen once, with around 2.6% in the top ten. The sample was CD4+ T cells sorted from blood. The receptors were sampled from a human donor in good health. Some clones in this sample may be carry-over from other donors' samples.

The chain combines TRBV27 with TRBJ2-7, with TRBD1 matching over 8 bases. CDR1 and CDR2 from the germline V gene are MNHEY and SMNVEV (reference sequence). V lost 5 bases and J lost 0; bases outside the gene matches: 12. There are 17 residues in the CDR3. The CDR3 loop reads CASSTQRQGTFSYEQYF. The CDR3 DNA sequence: TGTGCCAGCAGTACCCAGAGACAGGGGACCTTCTCCTACGAGCAGTACTTC.

The chain uses TRBV29-1 and TRBJ2-3; D is possibly TRBD1 (6 bases). V lost 6 bases and J 1 base, leaving 26 bases between the germline ends. CDR3 length: 18 amino acids. Germline loops: CDR1 SQVTM, CDR2 ANQGSEA. The CDR3 region has the DNA TGCAGCGTCCCTACCCTACAGGGAAGCCCACGGGGCACAGATACGCAGTATTTT. It yields the protein CSVPTLQGSPRGTDTQYF.

The V call is TRBV7-9, the J call TRBJ2-5; TRBD2 matches at 8 bases. From germline, CDR1 is SEHNR and CDR2 FQNEAQ (reference sequence). The CDR3 sequence is 14 residues long. Unmatched junction bases numbered 7, after V lost 6 bases and J lost 4 bases. In DNA, the CDR3 is TGTGCCAGCAGTCGCTTAGCGGGATTAGAGACCCAGTACTTC. It translates to CASSRLAGLETQYF.

The gene calls are TRBV25-1 and TRBJ2-3; TRBD1 matches at 7 bases. V dropped 6 bases and J dropped 6; count of bases not matched to a gene: 6. The germline V gene encodes CDR1 MGHDK and CDR2 SYGVNS. This CDR3 comprises 13 residues. The CDR3 DNA reads TGTGCCAGCAGAGGACAGGAGGTCGATACGCAGTATTTT. Amino acid sequence: CASRGQEVDTQYF. Combining the CDR3 with reference TRBV25-1 and TRBJ2-3 gives the whole variable domain EADIYQTPRYLVIGTGKKITLECSQTMGHDKMYWYQQDPGMELHLIHYSYGVNSTEKGDLSSESTVSRIRTEHFPLTLESARPSHTSQYLCASRGQEVDTQYFGPGTRLTVL.

On this clone: This same CDR3 is encoded by further DNA sequences in the sample. The rearrangement uses TRBV5-1 and TRBJ2-5; D is unresolved. Germline CDR1 reads SGHRS; CDR2 reads YFSETQ. Trimming stripped 4 bases from V and 2 bases from J, with 3 bases between. This CDR3 has 11 amino acids. The CDR3 sequence: CASSLQETQYF. In DNA form, the CDR3 reads TGCGCCAGCAGCCTACAAGAGACCCAGTACTTC.

V and J are TRBV5-1 and TRBJ2-7; D remains ambiguous. V lost 4 bases and J lost 1, with 12 bases in between. CDR1 is SGHRS and CDR2 is YFSETQ in the germline V gene. The CDR3 length is 14 residues. CDR3 nucleotides: TGCGCCAGCAGCCCTGAGACAACATCCTACGAGCAGTACTTC. Translation: CASSPETTSYEQYF.

The chain uses TRBV19 and TRBJ2-1, with D possibly called TRBD1 or TRBD2 (5 bases each). V dropped 4 bases and J dropped 9 bases, with 13 bases sitting between them. CDR3 length equals 13 residues. Germline V gives CDR1 LNHDA, CDR2 SQIVND (reference sequence). The CDR3 DNA is TGTGCCAGTAGTAGGCAGGGACCGGTTGAGCAGTTCTTC. This codes for CASSRQGPVEQFF.

The rearrangement joins TRBV5-1 to TRBJ2-1; D remains ambiguous. The CDR3 consists of 19 residues. The V end lost 0 bases, the J end lost 0 bases, and 19 bases lay between the germline ends. Germline V CDR1 and CDR2: SGHRS, YFSETQ. CDR3 amino acids: CASSLVAFPVVSSYNEQFF. The CDR3 DNA reads TGCGCCAGCAGCTTGGTTGCCTTTCCGGTCGTGAGCTCCTACAATGAGCAGTTCTTC.

This chain uses TRBV7-9 with TRBJ2-7, with D perhaps given as TRBD1 or TRBD2 (6 bases each). Trimming took 4 bases from V and 4 from J, leaving 14 bases between them. Germline V gives CDR1 SEHNR, CDR2 FQNEAQ (reference sequence). The CDR3 loop spans 14 amino acids. CDR3 nucleotide sequence: TGTGCCAGCAGCTCTACCGGGGGCAAGTACGAGCAGTACTTC. Translating it yields CASSSTGGKYEQYF.

The chain employs TRBV5-4 and TRBJ2-5, with 10 nucleotides matching TRBD1. Germline values: CDR1 SGHNT, CDR2 YYREEE (reference sequence). V trimming: 4 bases; J trimming: 5 bases; junction bases outside the gene matches: 8. The CDR3 is 15 amino acids. CDR3 in amino acids: CASSAGTGVGETQYF. In nucleotides, the CDR3 is TGTGCCAGCAGCGCCGGGACAGGGGTTGGGGAGACCCAGTACTTC.

V is TRBV19 and J is TRBJ1-2; 7 nucleotides agree with TRBD1. V shed 4 bases and J 4 bases; nucleotides not matched to a gene: 6. Germline values: CDR1 LNHDA, CDR2 SQIVND (reference sequence). The CDR3 loop spans 14 amino acids. CDR3 protein: CASSRQGKSYGYTF. The DNA for the CDR3 is TGTGCCAGTAGTAGACAGGGAAAATCCTATGGCTACACCTTC.

This clone was seen a single time. This sequence joins TRBV10-3 and TRBJ1-2, with unresolved D. CDR3 length equals 15 residues. Germline V gene sequence: CDR1 ENHRY, CDR2 SYGVKD. V lost 0 bases and J 1 base, leaving 9 bases between the germline ends. The CDR3 DNA reads TGTGCCATCAGTGAGTCAGGCAGAAGTAACTATGGCTACACCTTC. Translated: CAISESGRSNYGYTF.

This chain's CDR3 is CARSFGTSGSETQYF. CDR3 DNA sequence: TGTGCCAGAAGCTTTGGGACTAGCGGATCCGAGACCCAGTACTTC. V usage is TRBV5-3 and J usage is TRBJ2-5; TRBD2 matches 11 bases. TRBV5-3 is reported as an ORF; its role is uncertain. The CDR3 consists of 15 residues. J gave up 5 bases and V 2 bases, and 5 bases lay outside the gene matches.

This chain joins TRBV6-1 and TRBJ1-3, with a possible D match to TRBD1 (5 bases). This CDR3 is 15 amino acids long. CDR1 MNHNS and CDR2 SASEGT come from the germline V gene. V lost 4 bases, J lost 0 bases, and 10 bases lay in between. The CDR3 DNA is TGTGCCAGCAGTGTGGGGGGGTTCTCTGGAAACACCATATATTTT. Protein sequence: CASSVGGFSGNTIYF.

V gene TRBV27 combines with J gene TRBJ2-7, with TRBD1 identical over 10 bases. In germline, CDR1 is MNHEY, CDR2 SMNVEV (reference sequence). The CDR3 covers 15 residues. The junction had 5 bases not matched to a gene; V was cut back by 4 bases and J by 2 bases. The CDR3 sequence: CASSSGTGATYEQYF. In DNA, the CDR3 is TGTGCCAGCAGTTCAGGGACAGGGGCAACCTACGAGCAGTACTTC.

V and J are TRBV5-1 and TRBJ2-7, with 9 bases that match TRBD1. The CDR3 extends over 15 amino acids. Germline V CDR1 and CDR2: SGHRS, YFSETQ. With V trimmed by 0 bases and J by 5 bases, 6 bases remained unmatched. CDR3 in DNA: TGCGCCAGCAGCTTGGGACAGGGGGATCCCAACGAGCAGTACTTC. It specifies CASSLGQGDPNEQYF.

The rearrangement uses TRBV10-1 and TRBJ1-1; 8 bases fit TRBD1. Germline V gene sequence: CDR1 WNHNN, CDR2 SYGVQD (reference sequence). This CDR3 comprises 14 residues. With V trimmed by 3 bases and J by 7 bases, 7 bases remained unmatched. The CDR3 region is CASSDSTGVDEAFF. In nucleotides, the CDR3 is TGCGCCAGCAGTGATTCGACAGGGGTTGATGAAGCTTTCTTT.

This sequence joins TRBV21-1 and TRBJ1-5. TRBV21-1 is tagged as a pseudogene. The CDR3 extends over 14 amino acids. CDR3 nucleotide sequence: TGTGCCAGCAGCAAATCGAAAGGGTGGCAGCCCCAGCATTTT. Translating it yields CASSKSKGWQPQHF.

This clone was picked up a small number of times. The chain is built from TRBV18 and TRBJ1-2; D not certain. Germline CDR1 reads KGHSH; CDR2 reads LQKENI. V was shortened by 2 bases and J by 4 bases, with 14 bases between the two germline ends. CDR3 length: 15 amino acids. The CDR3, as DNA: TGTGCCAGCTCACCAACGGCAGCTGAAAGCTATGGCTACACCTTC. Its translation: CASSPTAAESYGYTF.

DNA for the CDR3: TGTGCCAGCGGATGGGGCATAGAGTACGAGCAGTACTTC. Its translation is CASGWGIEYEQYF. V and J are TRBV6-1 and TRBJ2-7; possibly TRBD1 for D (5 bases). Germline V gives CDR1 MNHNS, CDR2 SASEGT. V gave up 8 bases and J gave up 4 bases, with 15 bases separating them. This CDR3 spans 13 amino acids.

The rearrangement joins TRBV6-5 to TRBJ2-5; possible D gene TRBD1, 7 bases. V lost 5 bases and J lost 2, with 12 bases in between. This CDR3 has 14 amino acids. Germline-derived CDR1 and CDR2 are MNHEY and SVGAGI. The CDR3: CASSPGGQQETQYF. CDR3 nucleotide sequence: TGTGCCAGCAGTCCCGGGGGACAGCAAGAGACCCAGTACTTC.

The chain carries TRBV5-8 and TRBJ2-2, with D perhaps matching TRBD1 or TRBD2 (5 bases each). The CDR3 runs 15 residues. The germline V gene has CDR1 SGHTS and CDR2 YDEGEE. V dropped 0 bases and J dropped 7 bases, with 13 bases sitting between them. The CDR3 DNA reads as TGTGCCAGCAGCTTGGCATTGGGGGTTCGCGGGGAGCTGTTTTTT. It encodes CASSLALGVRGELFF.

The chain recombines TRBV5-4 with TRBJ2-1, with 8 bases aligning to TRBD1. The CDR3 spans 14 residues. The germline V gene has CDR1 SGHNT and CDR2 YYREEE (reference sequence). V dropped 4 bases and J dropped 8; count of bases not matched to a gene: 8. This chain's CDR3 is CASSPSGGAHEQFF. The CDR3 nucleotides read TGTGCCAGCAGCCCCTCAGGGGGCGCTCATGAGCAGTTCTTC.

This clone turned up a few times. The chain carries TRBV6-5 and TRBJ1-2; 7 bases match TRBD1. Germline CDR1 reads MNHEY; CDR2 reads SVGAGI. This CDR3 comprises 13 residues. Trimming at V came to 6 bases and at J to 6 bases, leaving 7 bases not matched to a gene. CDR3 loop: CASRRGTVDGYTF. CDR3 DNA: TGTGCCAGCAGACGGGGGACAGTGGATGGCTACACCTTC.

The chain combines TRBV19 with TRBJ1-5; D remains ambiguous. From germline, CDR1 is LNHDA and CDR2 SQIVND (reference sequence). V lost 2 bases and J lost 3, with 11 bases in between. The CDR3 extends over 15 amino acids. CDR3 protein: CASSINQLLNQPQHF. For the CDR3, the DNA is TGTGCCAGTAGTATAAATCAGCTACTCAATCAGCCCCAGCATTTT.

The gene calls are TRBV7-3 and TRBJ2-1; 9 bases match TRBD2. Germline assignment: CDR1 SGHTA and CDR2 FQGTGA. The length of the CDR3 is 16 residues. Trimming removed 4 bases from V and 7 bases from J; junction bases left unmatched: 11. The CDR3 loop is CASSSFGGRAENEQFF. CDR3 coding DNA: TGTGCCAGCAGCTCATTCGGCGGGAGGGCCGAAAATGAGCAGTTCTTC. Filled out from reference TRBV7-3 and TRBJ2-1, the complete variable domain reads GAGVSQTPSNKVTEKGKYVELRCDPISGHTALYWYRQSLGQGPEFLIYFQGTGAADDSGLPNDRFFAVRPEGSVSTLKIQRTERGDSAVYLCASSSFGGRAENEQFFGPGTRLTVL.

This chain connects TRBV19 to TRBJ2-6; a possible D gene is TRBD2 (5 bases). CDR3 length: 14 amino acids. Germline CDR1 and CDR2: LNHDA and SQIVND (reference sequence). V lost 5 bases and J 9 bases, leaving 14 bases between the germline ends. In nucleotides, the CDR3 is TGTGCCAGTAGTCGTCTCGGGGTGGACAACGTCCTGACTTTC. Protein product: CASSRLGVDNVLTF.